This T cell receptor (beta chain) was identified during a study of CD8+CD57+ T cells in acquired aplastic anemia. In patients chosen for sequencing, flow cytometry had shown CD8+CD57+ cell expansion. To note about this clonotype: The junction departs from germline at one end; a sequencing error may be responsible.

Using genomic DNA as the template, TCR beta VDJ and CDR3 profiling was carried out. TCRdb used MiXCR to reprocess the reads, holding one entry per CDR3 protein. The sample has 200,000 or so distinct CDR3 sequences, almost 50% seen once. Germline V lookup: CDR1 SSHAT, CDR2 FNYEAQ (reference sequence). The CDR3 loop spans 15 amino acids. The clonotype originates from a human donor with aplastic anemia. The J gene is TRBJ2-5, the V gene TRBV7-7, with 7 bases that match TRBD2. The material sequenced was sorted CD4+, CD8+, or CD8+CD57+ T cells (not recorded which) from PBMCs. CDR3 coding DNA: TGTGCTAGCAGCTTATCGCCGGGGGGTCAAGAGACCCAGTACTTC. Its protein is CASSLSPGGQETQYF.